This T cell receptor beta chain was found in a study of vaccination effects on CD4 cells after COVID-19 (dated by TCRdb to the early 2020s). Regarding the complete study: Each participant got two doses of an mRNA SARS-CoV-2 vaccine, either BNT162b2 or mRNA-1273. SARS-CoV-2 spike-specific CD4+ TCR repertoires were compared before and after mRNA vaccination in COVID-19 convalescent patients and in infection-naive vaccine recipients. Cultures from other donors in the study were sequenced with the Oncomine TCR Beta short-read assay on an Illumina iSeq 100. In a couple of convalescent patients, pre-vaccine samples were collected 16 days and one week ahead of the first dose, 142 and 148 days after COVID-19 diagnosis. A total of nine to ten COVID-19 convalescent patients and several SARS-CoV-2-naive healthy vaccine recipients were included in the full study. Findings and caveats that apply to the study as a whole: Among convalescent patients, the spike-reactive repertoire after vaccination was made up mainly of new vaccine-induced clones that were largely distinct from the clones induced by infection. Both infection-induced and vaccine-induced clones contracted markedly at late post-vaccination timepoints, which is consistent with waning T cell responses. Only a small number of convalescent patients were included, and no early post-infection timepoints were available, which limited the study.

From the cysteine up to the phenylalanine, the CDR3 has a length of 12 residues. The entry retains the CDR3 DNA only, 36 bases that are in frame from base 1. Cut back by 8 bases and 5 bases, the V and J ends lie 12 bases apart. The germline V gene (reference sequence) sets CDR1 to SEHNR and CDR2 to FQNEAQ. In the ViraFEST assay, PBMC were stimulated with viral peptide pools, and antigen-specific CD4+ T cell clonotypes were then identified by expansion using TCR sequencing. After around 11 days of culture, CD4+ T cells were isolated with the EasySep CD4+ T cell isolation kit. Convalescent patients had PCR-confirmed SARS-CoV-2 infection between March and December 2020, before Alpha, Beta and Delta variants emerged in the United States. Two million PBMC per well were cultured in IMDM with 5% human AB serum, 10 IU/ml IL-2 and gentamicin, plus 10 ug/ml peptides. On days 3 and 7, half of the culture medium was replaced with fresh IL-2-containing medium. Unless noted otherwise, every peptide stimulation condition was grown in triplicate wells. Using Ficoll-Paque Plus gradient centrifugation, PBMC were separated from whole blood and then either used fresh or cryopreserved at -140C. The QIAamp micro DNA kit was used to extract genomic DNA from the cultured CD4+ T cells.

In regard to this clone: Its antigen is still unknown. Base qualities are not recorded, but no much larger clone differs from it by a single base.

The library was obtained by the immunoSEQ multiplex PCR assay. TCR beta CDR3 sequencing was performed on DNA from the cultured, isolated CD4+ T cells. In the authors' own workflow: Non-productive TCR sequences were discarded, and reads were trimmed to the CDR3 region, with only CDR3s of 7 or more amino acids retained. The MANAFEST web app was used to identify antigen-specific clonotypes by comparing expansion in peptide wells with expansion in reference cultures. Positive clones required FDR<0.05 expansion versus reference and all other wells, odds ratio above 5, and frequency above 0.1% in two replicate wells. A clonotype was defined as cross-reactive if the clonotype was significantly expanded both in SARS-CoV-2 spike wells and in at least one common cold coronavirus spike condition. Using the stringdist R package, CDR3 similarity was measured by Levenshtein distance, and unrooted trees were constructed with ape in R 3.6.1. What TCRdb holds here is the immuneACCESS table cut down to in-frame rearrangements. Part of the clones is not present; checked against another copy, under half of the missing clones reflect an unresolved V gene, and the others are unexplained. V and J calls and clone size follow that table, whereas D and trimming were derived from the DNA. The sample yields about 45,000 clones; around 70% were counted once. Around a third of the sample belongs to the ten largest clones.

This sequence originates from a human donor who had a prior SARS-CoV-2 infection. Sequencing used CD4+ T cells from PBMCs cultured with a peptide pool, obtained before COVID-19 vaccination. The rearrangement combines TRBV7-9 with TRBJ1-2; tentative D gene TRBD1, with 6 bases matching. CDR3 loop: CASYRALYGYTF. The sequenced DNA is TGTGCCAGCTACAGGGCTTTATATGGCTACACCTTC.